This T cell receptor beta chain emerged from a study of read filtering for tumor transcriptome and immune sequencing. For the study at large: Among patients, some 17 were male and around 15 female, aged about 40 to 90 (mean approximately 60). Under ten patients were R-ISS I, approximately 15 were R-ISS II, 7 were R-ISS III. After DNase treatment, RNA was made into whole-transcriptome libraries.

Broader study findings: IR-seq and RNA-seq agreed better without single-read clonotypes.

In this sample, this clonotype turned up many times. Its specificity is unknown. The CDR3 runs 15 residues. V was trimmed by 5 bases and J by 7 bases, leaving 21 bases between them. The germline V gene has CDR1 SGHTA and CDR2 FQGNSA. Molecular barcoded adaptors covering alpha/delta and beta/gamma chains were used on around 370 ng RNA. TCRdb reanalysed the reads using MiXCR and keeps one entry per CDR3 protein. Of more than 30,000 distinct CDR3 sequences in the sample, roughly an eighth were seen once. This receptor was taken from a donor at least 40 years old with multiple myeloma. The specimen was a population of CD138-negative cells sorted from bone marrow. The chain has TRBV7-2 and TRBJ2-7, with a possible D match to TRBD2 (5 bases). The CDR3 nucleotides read TGTGCCAGCAGCCCAAGGACCAACCTACCGGGGGAGCAGTACTTC. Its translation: CASSPRTNLPGEQYF.